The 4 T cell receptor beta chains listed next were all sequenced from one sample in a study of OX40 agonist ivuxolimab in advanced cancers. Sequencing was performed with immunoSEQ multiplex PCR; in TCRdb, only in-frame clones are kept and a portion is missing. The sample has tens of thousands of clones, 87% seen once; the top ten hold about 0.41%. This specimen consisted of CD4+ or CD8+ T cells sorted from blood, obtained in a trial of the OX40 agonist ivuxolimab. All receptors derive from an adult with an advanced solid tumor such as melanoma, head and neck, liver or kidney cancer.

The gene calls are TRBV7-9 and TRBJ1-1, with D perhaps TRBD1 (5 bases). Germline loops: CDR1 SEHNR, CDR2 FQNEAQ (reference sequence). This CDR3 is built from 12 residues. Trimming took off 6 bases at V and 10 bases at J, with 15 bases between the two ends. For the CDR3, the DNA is TGTGCCAGCAGAGCGGGGGAAAGTTCAGCTTTCTTT. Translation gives CASRAGESSAFF.

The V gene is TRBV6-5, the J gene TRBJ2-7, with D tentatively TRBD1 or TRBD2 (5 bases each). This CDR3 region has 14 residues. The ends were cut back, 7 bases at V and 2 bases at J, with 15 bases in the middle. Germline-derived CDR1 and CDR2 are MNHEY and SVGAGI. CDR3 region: CASIPTWGPYEQYF. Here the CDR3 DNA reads TGTGCCAGCATTCCCACATGGGGACCCTACGAGCAGTACTTC.

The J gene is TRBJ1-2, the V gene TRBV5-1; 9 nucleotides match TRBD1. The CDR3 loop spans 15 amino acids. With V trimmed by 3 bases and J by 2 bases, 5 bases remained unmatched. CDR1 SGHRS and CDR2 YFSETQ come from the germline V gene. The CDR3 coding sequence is TGCGCCAGCAGCTCACAAGGACAGGGGAACTATGGCTACACCTTC. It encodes CASSSQGQGNYGYTF.

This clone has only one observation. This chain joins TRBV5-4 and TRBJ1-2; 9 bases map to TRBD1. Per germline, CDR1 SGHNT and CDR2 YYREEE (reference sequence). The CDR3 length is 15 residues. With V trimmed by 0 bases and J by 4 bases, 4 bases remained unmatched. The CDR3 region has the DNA TGTGCCAGCAGCTTGGAAACAGGGGGCTTCTATGGCTACACCTTC. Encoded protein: CASSLETGGFYGYTF.